The 21 T cell receptor beta chains given below trace back to one sample, sequenced in a study of T cells in women clearing cervical HPV infection. The method was immunoSEQ multiplex PCR; TCRdb's version includes in-frame clones alone and lacks a portion of them. In total, the table holds fewer than 35,000 clones. Input material: blood buffy coat. The receptor set was obtained from a woman between 18 and 70 years old with a cervical HPV16 infection that either progressed to CIN3+ or cleared (not recorded which).

As concerns this clone: The DNA ends 3 residues before the CDR3 does, and the rest of the CDR3 is filled in from the germline J gene. The chain carries TRBV30 and TRBJ1-2; 7 bases match TRBD1. Germline CDR1 is GTSNPN and CDR2 is SVGIG (reference sequence). V dropped 8 bases and J dropped 7; count of bases not matched to a gene: 13. The CDR3 sequence is 13 residues long. Incomplete CDR3 DNA: TGTGCCGGACGCCCCGGGACAGTGAGTGGC. This gives the protein CAGRPGTVSG. The full CDR3 protein reads CAGRPGTVSGYTF.

With respect to this clone: The sequence runs out 3 residues before the end of the CDR3; the remainder is reconstructed from the germline J gene. V is TRBV29-1 and J is TRBJ1-1, with D maybe TRBD1 (5 bases). The CDR3 sequence is 14 residues long. CDR1 is SQVTM, CDR2 ANQGSEA, per germline. With 6 bases removed from V and 1 base from J, the gap between germline ends came to 15 bases. The CDR3 is CSVLRVQGNTEAFF. The covered CDR3 bases are TGCAGCGTACTGAGGGTTCAGGGGAACACTGAA.

As to this clone: From the germline J gene comes the end of the CDR3, since the read stops 3 residues before it. This sequence joins TRBV19 and TRBJ2-5; D is ambiguous. Germline V lookup: CDR1 LNHDA, CDR2 SQIVND (reference sequence). The CDR3 runs to 12 residues. V dropped 7 bases and J dropped 7 bases, with 13 bases sitting between them. The CDR3 protein is CASTAKGGTQYF. CDR3 DNA, as far as it was read: TGTGCCAGTACCGCCAAAGGTGGGACC.

As for this clone: The observed sequence ends 3 residues before the CDR3 terminus, with the missing tail filled in from the germline J gene. This sequence joins TRBV6-4 and TRBJ2-1; 7 nucleotides match TRBD2. Unmatched junction bases numbered 7, after V lost 3 bases and J lost 2 bases. CDR1 and CDR2 from the germline V gene are MRHNA and SNTAGT. This CDR3 spans 16 amino acids. The CDR3 sequence: CASSEVAGDPYNEQFF. Incomplete CDR3 DNA: TGTGCCAGCAGTGAGGTGGCGGGGGACCCCTACAATGAG.

Comments on this clone: The CDR3 end is not reached by the read, which stops 3 residues before it; the germline J gene fills it in. The chain carries TRBV18 and TRBJ1-1; TRBD1 might be the D (6 bases). The germline V gene encodes CDR1 KGHSH and CDR2 LQKENI. This CDR3 is 15 amino acids long. V was clipped by 2 bases and J by 1 base, with 11 bases between them. CDR3 loop: CASSPSRGGNTEAFF. The part of the CDR3 DNA that was read is TGTGCCAGCTCACCATCCAGGGGCGGGAACACTGAA.

Of note for this clone: The read gets to within 3 residues of the CDR3 end, and the germline J gene fills in the rest. The genes are TRBV12-5 and TRBJ2-1, with D perhaps TRBD1 (6 bases). This CDR3 contains 19 residues. The V gene's germline CDR1 is LGHNT and CDR2 FRNRAP. V was clipped by 3 bases and J by 7 bases, with 28 bases between them. CDR3 region: CASGFGVDSLRSDGNEQFF. Partial CDR3 DNA: TGTGCTAGTGGTTTTGGTGTGGACAGCCTAAGGTCAGACGGTAATGAG. Full variable domain (outside the CDR3, taken from reference TRBV12-5 and TRBJ2-1): DARVTQTPRHKVTEMGQEVTMRCQPILGHNTVFWYRQTMMQGLELLAYFRNRAPLDDSGMPKDRFSAEMPDATLATLKIQPSEPRDSAVYFCASGFGVDSLRSDGNEQFFGPGTRLTVL.

As to this clone: Read data end 3 residues before the CDR3 end; the end is taken from the germline J gene. J is TRBJ2-2 and V is TRBV7-6; D call uncertain. The CDR3 has 15 amino acids. Germline CDR1 reads SGHVS; CDR2 reads FNYEAQ. The V gene lost 6 bases and the J gene lost 2 bases, with 13 bases spanning the gap. The DNA read from the CDR3 is TGTGCCAGCAGGCGTCAATCTCTTAACACCGGGGAG. Amino acid sequence: CASRRQSLNTGE. The whole CDR3 protein is CASRRQSLNTGELFF.

Of note for this clone: The read finishes 3 residues shy of the CDR3 end, and the germline J gene is used to complete it. The V call is TRBV2, the J call TRBJ2-3; possible D gene TRBD1, 6 bases. The CDR3 is 15 amino acids. V lost 6 bases to trimming and J lost 4 bases, with 17 bases between them. Germline V gene data show CDR1 as SNHLY and CDR2 as FYNNEI. The sequenced CDR3 bases are TGTGCCAGCAGCGTCCCCGGGGCAGGGGCAGATACG. This sequence encodes CASSVPGAGADT. The whole CDR3 is CASSVPGAGADTQYF. The variable domain in full, with the rest retrieved from reference TRBV2 and TRBJ2-3, is EPEVTQTPSHQVTQMGQEVILRCVPISNHLYFYWYRQILGQKVEFLVSFYNNEISEKSEIFDDQFSVERPDGSNFTLKIRSTKLEDSAMYFCASSVPGAGADTQYFGPGTRLTVL.

Comment on this clone: Read data end 3 residues before the CDR3 end; the end is taken from the germline J gene. The chain couples TRBV6-2 or TRBV6-3 to TRBJ2-7; a weak D match, TRBD2 (6 bases). The CDR3 covers 11 residues. CDR1 is MNHEY and CDR2 is SVGEGT in the germline V gene. V shed 10 bases and J shed 3 bases, with 10 bases lying between them. The CDR3 sequence: CATGEIYEQYF. The DNA read from the CDR3 is TGTGCCACGGGGGAAATCTACGAG.

To note about this clone: The read ends 3 residues before the CDR3 terminus; that terminus is restored from the germline J gene. This chain links TRBV5-1 with TRBJ1-3, with 7 bases aligning to TRBD1. CDR1 and CDR2 (germline): SGHRS, YFSETQ. Trimming at V came to 1 base and at J to 7 bases, leaving 14 bases not matched to a gene. The CDR3 runs 17 residues. The CDR3 sequence: CASSLSGGALSVNTIYF. The CDR3 DNA, read in part, is TGCGCCAGCAGCTTGTCAGGGGGTGCTCTTTCGGTGAACACC.

Concerning this clone itself: The read terminates 3 residues ahead of where the CDR3 ends, so the germline J gene completes it. The chain recombines TRBV14 with TRBJ2-5, with TRBD1 matching 7 bases. The length of the CDR3 is 13 residues. In germline, CDR1 is SGHDN, CDR2 FVKESK. The ends lost 4 bases at V and 3 bases at J; junction bases unmatched: 2. This CDR3 reads CASSRDRKETQYF. The sequenced CDR3 bases are TGTGCCAGCAGCCGGGACAGAAAAGAGACC.

Worth noting for this clone: The read finishes 3 residues shy of the CDR3 end, and the germline J gene is used to complete it. The chain couples TRBV5-1 to TRBJ2-3, with 9 bases fitting TRBD2. Germline CDR1 SGHRS, CDR2 YFSETQ. Trimming cost V 5 bases and J 1 base; bases outside gene matches: 5. The CDR3 has 15 amino acids. CDR3 residues: CASRPGLARTDTQYF. Incomplete CDR3 DNA: TGCGCCAGCAGGCCGGGACTAGCCCGCACAGATACG.

Concerning this clone itself: The missing CDR3 end, 3 residues past where the read stops, is filled in from the germline J gene. The chain recombines TRBV7-8 with TRBJ2-1; D gene uncertain. Germline values: CDR1 SGHVS, CDR2 FQNEAQ. The CDR3 sequence is 14 residues long. Trimming cost V 4 bases and J 8 bases, with 15 bases left between them. Incomplete CDR3 DNA: TGTGCCAGCAGCTACCCGTCAGTAGGGCATGAG. Translated, it gives CASSYPSVGHE. The entire CDR3 sequence reads CASSYPSVGHEQFF.

Of note for this clone: The read terminates 3 residues before the CDR3 end, so the remaining end is supplied by the germline J gene. The chain links TRBV7-8 to TRBJ2-5, with 10 bases aligning to TRBD2. V dropped 3 bases and J dropped 1; count of bases not matched to a gene: 5. The CDR3 length is 16 residues. CDR1 SGHVS and CDR2 FQNEAQ come from the germline V gene. CDR3 in amino acids: CASSFFEREGQETQYF. Incomplete CDR3 DNA: TGTGCCAGCAGCTTTTTTGAGCGGGAGGGCCAAGAGACC.

Judged by frequency, this clone is large. The read is 3 residues too short to cover the CDR3 end, so that end is filled in from the germline J gene. This chain connects TRBV30 to TRBJ2-2; 11 nucleotides agree with TRBD2. V shed 7 bases, J shed 2 bases, and the junction held 9 bases outside the gene matches. This CDR3 spans 16 amino acids. Per the germline V gene, CDR1 is GTSNPN and CDR2 is SVGIG (reference sequence). The CDR3 loop is CAYLAGGSVNTGELFF. The CDR3 bases that were read are TGTGCCTATTTAGCGGGAGGGTCAGTAAACACCGGGGAG.

About this clone itself: The sequenced fragment ends 3 residues before the CDR3 boundary, so the rest is inferred from the germline J gene. The genes are TRBV10-1 and TRBJ2-7, with TRBD2 matching 10 bases. V trimming: 10 bases; J trimming: 6 bases; junction bases outside the gene matches: 15. Germline assignment: CDR1 WNHNN and CDR2 SYGVQD (reference sequence). This CDR3 is built from 15 residues. The CDR3 here is CATAGLAPAKSEQYF. CDR3 bases read: TGCGCCACCGCGGGACTAGCGCCTGCCAAATCCGAG.

Comments on this clone: With the read ending 3 residues before the CDR3 end, the germline J gene is used to fill in that end. The genes are TRBV6-1 and TRBJ1-2, with 7 bases identical to TRBD1. V dropped 3 bases and J dropped 4; count of bases not matched to a gene: 5. In germline, CDR1 is MNHNS, CDR2 SASEGT. The CDR3 is 14 amino acids. CDR3 bases read: TGTGCCAGCAGTGATGGACAGGACAGCTATGGC. As protein: CASSDGQDSYG. The whole CDR3 is CASSDGQDSYGYTF.

The CDR3 loop reads CASRPDRGSYNEQFF. CDR3 DNA (partial): TGTGCCAGCAGACCGGACAGGGGCTCCTACAATGAG. This chain uses TRBV7-2 with TRBJ2-1; 9 bases are a match to TRBD1. Read data end 3 residues before the CDR3 end; the end is taken from the germline J gene. CDR1 is SGHTA and CDR2 is FQGNSA in the germline V gene. This CDR3 is built from 15 residues. V lost 6 bases, J lost 0 bases, and 3 bases stayed unmatched. The variable domain in full, with the rest retrieved from reference TRBV7-2 and TRBJ2-1, is GAGVSQSPSNKVTEKGKDVELRCDPISGHTALYWYRQSLGQGLEFLIYFQGNSAPDKSGLPSDRFSAERTGGSVSTLTIQRTQQEDSAVYLCASRPDRGSYNEQFFGPGTRLTVL.

Details on this clone: The CDR3 end lies 3 residues beyond the end of the read and is filled in from the germline J gene. This chain links TRBV5-1 with TRBJ1-4, with D perhaps matching TRBD1 (6 bases). Germline CDR1 and CDR2: SGHRS and YFSETQ. Trimming took 0 bases from V and 8 from J, leaving 11 bases between them. The CDR3 totals 14 residues. CDR3 sequence reads: CASSLASGTEKLFF. The sequenced part of the CDR3 DNA is TGCGCCAGCAGCTTGGCTTCCGGGACAGAAAAA. Full variable domain (rest looked up from reference TRBV5-1 and TRBJ1-4): KAGVTQTPRYLIKTRGQQVTLSCSPISGHRSVSWYQQTPGQGLQFLFEYFSETQRNKGNFPGRFSGRQFSNSRSEMNVSTLELGDSALYLCASSLASGTEKLFFGSGTQLSVL.

CDR3 DNA, as far as it was read: TGTGCCAGCTCATCACGTAGTTACAGAAACACCGGGGAG. Translating it yields CASSSRSYRNTGE. The entire CDR3 sequence reads CASSSRSYRNTGELFF. The chain is built from TRBV18 and TRBJ2-2; D is undetermined. Read coverage stops 3 residues before the CDR3 terminus; the germline J gene supplies the remainder. Germline CDR1 and CDR2: KGHSH and LQKENI. V dropped 5 bases and J dropped 2 bases, with 15 bases sitting between them. The CDR3 has 16 residues.

A remark on this clone: The read comes to an end 3 residues before the CDR3 does, leaving the germline J gene to fill in the end. The chain is built from TRBV4-1 and TRBJ2-2, with D perhaps TRBD2 (5 bases). The CDR3 extends over 18 amino acids. Germline V gives CDR1 MGHRA, CDR2 YSYEKL. Trimming cost V 0 bases and J 3 bases, with 17 bases left between them. The CDR3 protein is CASSQEGSSDGDTGELFF. The CDR3 bases that were read are TGCGCCAGCAGCCAAGAAGGCAGTAGCGATGGGGACACCGGGGAG.